This entry lists 25 T cell receptor beta chains sequenced from one sample in a study of cytomegalovirus exposure and HLA in healthy donors. Measured with immunoSEQ multiplex PCR; TCRdb has only the in-frame clones, and not every one. Here the sample spans 110,000 to 150,000 clones, approximately 85% being singletons. The sequenced sample was PBMCs. These receptors were taken from a woman aged 25-40 years in good health and CMV-seronegative.

The rearrangement joins TRBV2 to TRBJ2-3; 10 positions agree with TRBD1. V gave up 4 bases and J gave up 5 bases; unmatched junction bases: 0. The CDR3 runs to 13 residues. Germline CDR1 SNHLY, CDR2 FYNNEI. CDR3 loop: CASSGTGGDTQYF. CDR3 DNA: TGTGCCAGCAGTGGGACAGGGGGAGATACGCAGTATTTT.

This clone was seen only once. Germline and junction disagree at one end, which may indicate a read error. V and J are TRBV27 and TRBJ2-4; perhaps TRBD2 as D (5 bases). Germline CDR1 MNHEY, CDR2 SMNVEV (reference sequence). The CDR3 runs 14 residues. CDR3 sequence: CASSLSGMRDIQYF. The CDR3 nucleotides read TGTGCCAGCAGTCTATCCGGGATGAGGGACATTCAGTACTTC.

This sequence joins TRBV21-1 and TRBJ1-6. TRBV21-1 is marked as a pseudogene. This CDR3 has 14 residues. This CDR3 reads CANRRGYFYSPLHF. Here the CDR3 DNA reads TGTGCCAACCGGAGGGGTTATTTCTACTCACCCCTCCACTTT.

This chain links TRBV2 with TRBJ2-1, with D possibly TRBD1 on 6 matching bases. CDR3 length: 15 residues. Germline-derived CDR1 and CDR2 are SNHLY and FYNNEI. Trimming took 4 bases from V and 3 from J, leaving 13 bases between them. The CDR3 DNA sequence: TGTGCCAGCAGTGCCCGGACAGTTTTCTACAATGAGCAGTTCTTC. This gives the protein CASSARTVFYNEQFF.

This rearrangement joins TRBV29-1 to TRBJ2-7; D unresolved. The CDR3 loop spans 13 amino acids. Germline CDR1 is SQVTM and CDR2 is ANQGSEA. V was cut by 5 bases and J by 2 bases, with 13 bases left in between. This CDR3 reads CSVRRGGTYEQYF. The CDR3 DNA reads TGCAGCGTTCGGAGAGGTGGAACCTACGAGCAGTACTTC.

This clone occurred a few times. As DNA, the CDR3 is TGTGCCAGCAGTGGATTAGCGGGGATCACAGATACGCAGTATTTT. As protein: CASSGLAGITDTQYF. V usage is TRBV5-8 and J usage is TRBJ2-3; 8 bases align to TRBD2. V lost 5 bases to trimming and J lost 2 bases; unmatched junction nucleotides: 7. Looked up from germline, CDR1 is SGHTS and CDR2 is YDEGEE. The CDR3 runs 15 residues.

The chain combines TRBV18 with TRBJ2-5; 11 bases match TRBD2. CDR1 and CDR2 from the germline V gene are KGHSH and LQKENI. Losses at the gene ends were 4 bases for V and 0 bases for J; bases not matched to a gene: 1. This CDR3 is built from 15 residues. CDR3 loop: CASSRLAGNQETQYF. The CDR3 coding sequence is TGTGCCAGCTCACGACTAGCGGGGAACCAAGAGACCCAGTACTTC.

This clone appeared a single time. This rearrangement joins TRBV5-4 to TRBJ2-7, with TRBD2 matching over 7 bases. The junction had 7 bases not matched to a gene; V was cut back by 4 bases and J by 3 bases. The CDR3 has 14 residues. Germline CDR1 and CDR2: SGHNT and YYREEE (reference sequence). CDR3 sequence reads: CASSKRGNNYEQYF. CDR3 in DNA: TGTGCCAGCAGCAAGCGGGGAAATAACTACGAGCAGTACTTC. Full variable domain (remainder filled in from reference TRBV5-4 and TRBJ2-7): ETGVTQSPTHLIKTRGQQVTLRCSSQSGHNTVSWYQQALGQGPQFIFQYYREEENGRGNFPPRFSGLQFPNYSSELNVNALELDDSALYLCASSKRGNNYEQYFGPGTRLTVT.

This clone showed up just a few times. The rearrangement links TRBV5-1 to TRBJ2-7; 7 bases line up with TRBD2. V trimming: 1 base; J trimming: 7 bases; junction bases outside the gene matches: 5. The CDR3 has 13 residues. Looked up from germline, CDR1 is SGHRS and CDR2 is YFSETQ. CDR3 sequence: CASSLWGGREQYF. CDR3 DNA sequence: TGCGCCAGCAGCTTGTGGGGAGGGAGGGAGCAGTACTTC.

The sample holds one count of this clone. The CDR3 spells CAAQGQGIHEQYF. In nucleotides, the CDR3 is TGTGCCGCTCAGGGACAGGGTATCCACGAGCAGTACTTC. The V call is TRBV27, the J call TRBJ2-7; TRBD1 matches at 9 bases. J lost 5 bases, V lost 11 bases, and 10 bases had no gene match. The germline gives CDR1 MNHEY, CDR2 SMNVEV (reference sequence). CDR3 length equals 13 residues.

The chain recombines TRBV10-3 with TRBJ1-1, with no clear D. The V and J ends lost 2 bases and 1 base respectively, with 5 bases between them. Looked up from germline, CDR1 is ENHRY and CDR2 is SYGVKD. CDR3 length: 13 residues. The CDR3 DNA reads TGTGCCATCAGTGAGGCGGCGAACACTGAAGCTTTCTTT. Protein sequence: CAISEAANTEAFF.

The chain couples TRBV30 to TRBJ1-2; TRBD1 aligns across 8 bases. The CDR3 is made up of 14 amino acids. J was trimmed by 6 bases and V by 3 bases; bases with no gene match: 9. CDR1 and CDR2 from the germline V gene are GTSNPN and SVGIG (reference sequence). DNA for the CDR3: TGTGCCTGGAGCCCTCGACAGGGGTTCAATGGCTACACCTTC. This translates into CAWSPRQGFNGYTF.

The chain uses TRBV7-8 and TRBJ2-2; 13 positions agree with TRBD2. The CDR3 is 17 amino acids. Germline V gene data show CDR1 as SGHVS and CDR2 as FQNEAQ. The V segment lost 4 bases and the J segment 1 base; nucleotides outside the gene matches: 3. CDR3 in DNA: TGTGCCAGCAGCTGGACTAGCGGGGGCGGGAACACCGGGGAGCTGTTTTTT. Translated: CASSWTSGGGNTGELFF.

The rearrangement uses TRBV5-6 and TRBJ1-6; 8 nucleotides line up with TRBD1. Trimming cost V 4 bases and J 9 bases; bases outside gene matches: 6. The V gene's germline CDR1 is SGHDT and CDR2 YYEEEE. This CDR3 has 14 residues. For the CDR3, the DNA is TGTGCCAGCAGCGCGGACAGGGTCGGTTCACCCCTCCACTTT. Its translation: CASSADRVGSPLHF.

This clone has a single count. This sequence joins TRBV29-1 and TRBJ1-1, with a weak D call TRBD1 (5 bases). The CDR3 is 14 amino acids. In germline, CDR1 is SQVTM, CDR2 ANQGSEA. With 5 bases removed from V and 0 bases from J, the gap between germline ends came to 13 bases. Here the CDR3 DNA reads TGCAGCGTTCAAGGACGGGGGGTGAACACTGAAGCTTTCTTT. Amino acids: CSVQGRGVNTEAFF.

The chain joins TRBV29-1 to TRBJ2-1; TRBD1 is a possible D gene (6 bases). Germline CDR1 SQVTM, CDR2 ANQGSEA. The CDR3 contains 12 residues. The ends were cut back, 5 bases at V and 4 bases at J, with 9 bases in the middle. CDR3 sequence (DNA): TGCAGCGTTCTGGACAGTTACAATGAGCAGTTCTTC. It specifies CSVLDSYNEQFF.

The chain recombines TRBV13 with TRBJ2-1; D is possibly TRBD1 (6 bases). Between the trimmed V and J ends, which lost 5 bases and 7 bases, there was a span of 9 bases. CDR1 and CDR2 from the germline V gene are PRHDT and FYEKMQ (reference sequence). The CDR3 has 12 amino acids. In nucleotides, the CDR3 is TGTGCCAGCAGCAAACAGGGAAATGAGCAGTTCTTC. Its protein product is CASSKQGNEQFF.

The V and J genes are TRBV28 and TRBJ2-1; tentatively, D is TRBD1 (6 bases). Germline V lookup: CDR1 MDHEN, CDR2 SYDVKM. Trimming shortened V by 2 bases and J by 0 bases, and 11 bases separated the two germline ends. This CDR3 contains 16 residues. The CDR3 region has the DNA TGTGCCAGCAGTTTAGGGGACACCCGCTCCTACAATGAGCAGTTCTTC. Translation gives CASSLGDTRSYNEQFF.

The CDR3 sequence: CASSRLAGGNEQFF. The CDR3 nucleotides are TGTGCCAGCAGCCGACTAGCGGGGGGGAATGAGCAGTTCTTC. The chain is built from TRBV7-8 and TRBJ2-1, with 14 bases aligning to TRBD2. The CDR3 contains 14 residues. V dropped 5 bases and J dropped 7; count of bases not matched to a gene: 1. In germline, CDR1 is SGHVS, CDR2 FQNEAQ.

The chain carries TRBV5-1 and TRBJ2-5, with 9 bases fitting TRBD2. The V gene end was trimmed by 5 bases and the J gene end by 4 bases; junction bases not matched to a gene: 9. The CDR3 extends over 15 amino acids. The germline gives CDR1 SGHRS, CDR2 YFSETQ. CDR3 in amino acids: CASSLLAGSGETQYF. The CDR3 nucleotides are TGCGCCAGCAGTCTGCTAGCGGGGTCAGGAGAGACCCAGTACTTC.

This clone has a handful of counts. This chain joins TRBV27 and TRBJ1-2; possibly TRBD1 for D (5 bases). CDR3 length: 15 amino acids. The germline V and J ends were trimmed by 0 bases and 6 bases, with 14 bases remaining between them. Germline values: CDR1 MNHEY, CDR2 SMNVEV (reference sequence). CDR3 loop: CASSLSRRGLNGYTF. As DNA, the CDR3 is TGTGCCAGCAGTTTATCGAGGCGGGGGTTAAATGGCTACACCTTC.

The CDR3 DNA reads as TGTGCCAGCAGCAGACAGGTGGGCTATGGCTACACCTTC. Protein product: CASSRQVGYGYTF. V gene TRBV6-5 combines with J gene TRBJ1-2; D perhaps matches TRBD1 (6 bases). Germline V gives CDR1 MNHEY, CDR2 SVGAGI. The V end lost 6 bases, the J end lost 4 bases, and 12 bases lay between the germline ends. The CDR3 has 13 residues.

The J gene is TRBJ2-1, the V gene TRBV18; TRBD2 agrees at 12 bases. CDR3 length: 17 residues. Germline V gene sequence: CDR1 KGHSH, CDR2 LQKENI. J lost 12 bases, V lost 3 bases, and 15 bases had no gene match. CDR3 in amino acids: CASSPVWTSGDAPGQFF. CDR3 in DNA: TGTGCCAGCTCACCTGTTTGGACTAGCGGGGACGCCCCTGGGCAGTTCTTC.

This chain links TRBV28 with TRBJ2-7; D is unresolved. CDR1 is MDHEN and CDR2 is SYDVKM in the germline V gene. This CDR3 is 13 amino acids long. V shed 7 bases and J shed 5 bases, with 15 bases lying between them. CDR3: CASIGYSNHEQYF. The DNA for the CDR3 is TGTGCCAGCATCGGGTACTCAAACCACGAGCAGTACTTC.

V gene TRBV19 combines with J gene TRBJ1-5, with 7 bases that match TRBD1. Looked up from germline, CDR1 is LNHDA and CDR2 is SQIVND (reference sequence). Losses at the gene ends were 3 bases for V and 9 bases for J; bases not matched to a gene: 11. The CDR3 is 15 residues long. CDR3 coding DNA: TGTGCCAGTAGTATTGGACAGGCCAGTCATGGGCCCCAGCATTTT. Its translation is CASSIGQASHGPQHF.